These 5 T cell receptor beta chains were sequenced from one sample in a study of monozygotic twins with cystic fibrosis. Sequencing was performed with immunoSEQ multiplex PCR; in TCRdb, only in-frame clones are kept and a portion is missing. The sample consists of 30,000 to 45,000 clones, approximately 87% of them appearing once. The sequenced sample was blood. Every receptor here comes from a girl aged 2-10 years with cystic fibrosis.

This clone was seen once. The chain joins TRBV30 to TRBJ2-4, with 8 bases aligning to TRBD1. V dropped 3 bases and J dropped 0; count of bases not matched to a gene: 19. The V gene's germline CDR1 is GTSNPN and CDR2 SVGIG (reference sequence). The CDR3 covers 20 residues. CDR3 protein: CAWRPPFDRGVGLAKNIQYF. CDR3 DNA sequence: TGTGCCTGGAGACCACCCTTCGACAGGGGAGTAGGTTTAGCCAAAAACATTCAGTACTTC.

The CDR3, as DNA: TGTGCCAGCAGCCCGGGACAGGGACCTGGAAACACCATATATTTT. Protein: CASSPGQGPGNTIYF. The chain couples TRBV11-3 to TRBJ1-3; the match to TRBD1 covers 9 bases. Germline trimming cut 5 bases from V and 2 bases from J; bases unmatched to any gene: 4. This CDR3 has 15 residues. Germline CDR1 SGHNT, CDR2 YENEEA.

V gene TRBV6-4 combines with J gene TRBJ2-1; 9 bases agree with TRBD1. Trimming cost V 5 bases and J 2 bases; bases outside gene matches: 4. The germline V gene encodes CDR1 MRHNA and CDR2 SNTAGT. This CDR3 comprises 15 residues. CDR3 in DNA: TGTGCCAGCAGTAAGGGGACAGGGACCTACAATGAGCAGTTCTTC. Translating it yields CASSKGTGTYNEQFF.

The V call is TRBV9, the J call TRBJ2-3; D is undetermined. Trimming took off 0 bases at V and 4 bases at J, with 9 bases between the two ends. Germline lookup yields CDR1 SGDLS and CDR2 YYNGEE. The CDR3 is 14 residues long. CDR3 amino acids: CASSVVGWADTQYF. CDR3 in DNA: TGTGCCAGCAGCGTAGTAGGGTGGGCAGATACGCAGTATTTT. The entire variable domain, with the rest obtained from reference TRBV9 and TRBJ2-3, is as follows: DSGVTQTPKHLITATGQRVTLRCSPRSGDLSVYWYQQSLDQGLQFLIQYYNGEERAKGNILERFSAQQFPDLHSELNLSSLELGDSALYFCASSVVGWADTQYFGPGTRLTVL.

This CDR3 reads CASSLEGMGAQNYNEQFF. The CDR3 DNA reads as TGTGCCAGCAGCTTAGAGGGGATGGGGGCCCAGAACTACAATGAGCAGTTCTTC. The chain joins TRBV13 to TRBJ2-1, with D perhaps TRBD1 (6 bases). CDR1 and CDR2 (germline): PRHDT, FYEKMQ (reference sequence). V gave up 1 base and J gave up 3 bases, with 19 bases separating them. This CDR3 comprises 18 residues.